The 5 T cell receptor beta chains in this list originate from one sample, sequenced in a study of T cell clones after liver transplantation. Here immunoSEQ multiplex PCR was the method, and the copy in TCRdb shows in-frame clones only, minus some. The table lists 70,000 or so clones, roughly nine tenths of them singletons. Sequenced here: CD4+ T cells from blood, sampled before liver transplant. The receptors were gathered from a human donor who received a liver transplant.

The V and J genes are TRBV6-6 and TRBJ2-7, with 9 bases fitting TRBD1. With V trimmed by 3 bases and J by 4 bases, 7 bases remained unmatched. The CDR3 spans 15 residues. Germline CDR1 is MNHNY and CDR2 is SVGAGI (reference sequence). The CDR3 protein is CASSYSSGQGYEQYF. In nucleotides, the CDR3 is TGTGCCAGCAGTTATTCATCGGGACAGGGATACGAGCAGTACTTC.

J is TRBJ1-1 and V is TRBV7-2; D not certain. The V and J ends lost 5 bases and 1 base respectively, with 8 bases between them. This CDR3 comprises 13 residues. CDR1 and CDR2 from the germline V gene are SGHTA and FQGNSA. The CDR3 region is CASSVDTNTEAFF. Written as DNA, the CDR3 is TGTGCCAGCAGCGTTGACACGAACACTGAAGCTTTCTTT. The full variable domain, in which reference TRBV7-2 and TRBJ1-1 provide the parts outside the CDR3, is GAGVSQSPSNKVTEKGKDVELRCDPISGHTALYWYRQSLGQGLEFLIYFQGNSAPDKSGLPSDRFSAERTGGSVSTLTIQRTQQEDSAVYLCASSVDTNTEAFFGQGTRLTVV.

The genes are TRBV5-6 and TRBJ2-7, with D perhaps matching TRBD1 (5 bases). The V gene's germline CDR1 is SGHDT and CDR2 YYEEEE. This CDR3 contains 13 residues. Trimming left V 4 bases short and J 2 bases short, with 10 bases between. CDR3 amino acids: CASSLRGTYEQYF. The CDR3, as DNA: TGTGCCAGCAGCCTTAGGGGCACCTACGAGCAGTACTTC.

The chain couples TRBV2 to TRBJ2-3, with D tentatively TRBD1 or TRBD2 (5 bases each). The germline CDR1 and CDR2 sequences are SNHLY and FYNNEI. Trimming shortened V by 1 base and J by 4 bases, and 12 bases separated the two germline ends. There are 15 residues in the CDR3. The CDR3: CASSEGPRGADTQYF. CDR3 sequence (DNA): TGTGCCAGCAGTGAAGGGCCCAGAGGGGCAGATACGCAGTATTTT.

The chain has TRBV9 and TRBJ2-1; TRBD2 aligns across 11 bases. CDR1 is SGDLS and CDR2 is YYNGEE in the germline V gene. The CDR3 runs 20 residues. The junction had 18 bases not matched to a gene; V was cut back by 4 bases and J by 3 bases. This CDR3 reads CASSLSGLAGPGGDYNEQFF. DNA for the CDR3: TGTGCCAGCAGCTTATCCGGACTAGCGGGCCCCGGGGGGGACTACAATGAGCAGTTCTTC. Complete variable domain (other parts from reference TRBV9 and TRBJ2-1): DSGVTQTPKHLITATGQRVTLRCSPRSGDLSVYWYQQSLDQGLQFLIQYYNGEERAKGNILERFSAQQFPDLHSELNLSSLELGDSALYFCASSLSGLAGPGGDYNEQFFGPGTRLTVL.